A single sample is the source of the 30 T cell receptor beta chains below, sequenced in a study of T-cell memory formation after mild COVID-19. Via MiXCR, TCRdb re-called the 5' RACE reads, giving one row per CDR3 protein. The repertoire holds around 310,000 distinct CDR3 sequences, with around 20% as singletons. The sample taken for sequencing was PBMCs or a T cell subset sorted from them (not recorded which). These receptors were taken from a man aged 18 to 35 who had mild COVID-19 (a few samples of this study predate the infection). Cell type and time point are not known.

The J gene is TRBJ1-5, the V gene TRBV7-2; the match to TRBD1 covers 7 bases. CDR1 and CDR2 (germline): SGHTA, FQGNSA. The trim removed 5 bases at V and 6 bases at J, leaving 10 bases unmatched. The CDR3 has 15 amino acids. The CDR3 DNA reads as TGTGCCAGCAGCCGACGACAGGGAGACGGTCAGCCCCAGCATTTT. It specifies CASSRRQGDGQPQHF.

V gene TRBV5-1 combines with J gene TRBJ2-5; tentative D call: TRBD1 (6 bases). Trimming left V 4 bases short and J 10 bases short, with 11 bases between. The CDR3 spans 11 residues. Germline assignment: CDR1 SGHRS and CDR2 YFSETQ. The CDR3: CASSQGKSQYF. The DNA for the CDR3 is TGCGCCAGCAGCCAGGGGAAGAGCCAGTACTTC.

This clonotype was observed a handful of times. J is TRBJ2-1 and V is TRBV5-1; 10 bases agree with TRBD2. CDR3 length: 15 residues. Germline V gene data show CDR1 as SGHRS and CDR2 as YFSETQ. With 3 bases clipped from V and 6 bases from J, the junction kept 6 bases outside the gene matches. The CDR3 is CASSSGTSATNEQFF. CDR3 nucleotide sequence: TGCGCCAGCAGCTCCGGGACTAGCGCTACCAATGAGCAGTTCTTC.

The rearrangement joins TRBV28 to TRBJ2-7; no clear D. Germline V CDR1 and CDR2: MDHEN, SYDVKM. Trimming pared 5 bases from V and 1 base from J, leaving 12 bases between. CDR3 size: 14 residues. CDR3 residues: CASSPVARSYEQYV. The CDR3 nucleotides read TGTGCCAGCAGTCCCGTAGCCAGGTCCTACGAGCAGTACGTC.

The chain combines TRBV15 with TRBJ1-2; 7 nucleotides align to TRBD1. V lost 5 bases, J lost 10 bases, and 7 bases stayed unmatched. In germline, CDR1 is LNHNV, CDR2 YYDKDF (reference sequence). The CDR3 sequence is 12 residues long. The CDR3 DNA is TGTGCCACCAGCTGGACAGGAATAGTCTACACCTTC. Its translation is CATSWTGIVYTF. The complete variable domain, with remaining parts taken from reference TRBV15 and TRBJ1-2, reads DAMVIQNPRYQVTQFGKPVTLSCSQTLNHNVMYWYQQKSSQAPKLLFHYYDKDFNNEADTPDNFQSRRPNTSFCFLDIRSPGLGDTAMYLCATSWTGIVYTFGSGTRLTVV.

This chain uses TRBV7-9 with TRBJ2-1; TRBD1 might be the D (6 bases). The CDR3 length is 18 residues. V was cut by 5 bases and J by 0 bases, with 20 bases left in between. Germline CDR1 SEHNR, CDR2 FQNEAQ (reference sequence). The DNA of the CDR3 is TGTGCCAGCAGCCCCCCCAGACAGGCCATAAACTCCTACAATGAGCAGTTCTTC. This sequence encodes CASSPPRQAINSYNEQFF. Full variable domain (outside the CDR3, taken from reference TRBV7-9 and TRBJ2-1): DTGVSQNPRHKITKRGQNVTFRCDPISEHNRLYWYRQTLGQGPEFLTYFQNEAQLEKSRLLSDRFSAERPKGSFSTLEIQRTEQGDSAMYLCASSPPRQAINSYNEQFFGPGTRLTVL.

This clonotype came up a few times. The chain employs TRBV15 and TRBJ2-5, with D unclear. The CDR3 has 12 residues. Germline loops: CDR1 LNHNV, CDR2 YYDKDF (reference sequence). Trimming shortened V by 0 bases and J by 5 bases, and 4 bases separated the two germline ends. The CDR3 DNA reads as TGTGCCACCAGCAGAGATCGGGAGACCCAGTACTTC. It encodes CATSRDRETQYF.

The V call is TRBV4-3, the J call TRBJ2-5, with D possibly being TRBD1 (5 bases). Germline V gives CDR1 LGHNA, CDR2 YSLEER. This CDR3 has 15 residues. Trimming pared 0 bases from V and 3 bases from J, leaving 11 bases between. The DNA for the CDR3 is TGCGCCAGCAGCCAAGACCGGCAGGGCGAAGAGACCCAGTACTTC. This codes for CASSQDRQGEETQYF.

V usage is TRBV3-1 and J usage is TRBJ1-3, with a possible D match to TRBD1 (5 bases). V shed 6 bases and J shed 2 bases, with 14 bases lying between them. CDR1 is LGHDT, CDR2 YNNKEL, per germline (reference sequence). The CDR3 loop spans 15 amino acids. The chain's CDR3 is CASSDIRGPGNTIYF. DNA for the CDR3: TGTGCCAGCAGTGATATTAGGGGACCTGGAAACACCATATATTTT.

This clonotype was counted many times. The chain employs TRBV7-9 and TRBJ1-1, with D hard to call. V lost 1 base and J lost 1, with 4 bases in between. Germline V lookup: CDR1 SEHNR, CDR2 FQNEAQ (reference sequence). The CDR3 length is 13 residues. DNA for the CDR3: TGTGCCAGCAGCTTAGATCGGAACACTGAAGCTTTCTTT. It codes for CASSLDRNTEAFF. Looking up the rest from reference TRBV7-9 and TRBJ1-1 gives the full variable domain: DTGVSQNPRHKITKRGQNVTFRCDPISEHNRLYWYRQTLGQGPEFLTYFQNEAQLEKSRLLSDRFSAERPKGSFSTLEIQRTEQGDSAMYLCASSLDRNTEAFFGQGTRLTVV.

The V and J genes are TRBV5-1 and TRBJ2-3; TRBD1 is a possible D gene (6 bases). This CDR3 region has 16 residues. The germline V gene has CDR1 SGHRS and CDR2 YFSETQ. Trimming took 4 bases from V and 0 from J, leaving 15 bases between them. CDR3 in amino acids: CASSIDRSTSTDTQYF. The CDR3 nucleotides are TGCGCCAGCAGCATCGACAGGAGTACTAGCACAGATACGCAGTATTTT.

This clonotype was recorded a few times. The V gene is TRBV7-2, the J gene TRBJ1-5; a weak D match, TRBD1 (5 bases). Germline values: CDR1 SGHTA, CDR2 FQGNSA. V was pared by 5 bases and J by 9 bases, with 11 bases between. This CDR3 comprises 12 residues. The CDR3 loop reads CASSPYQGPQHF. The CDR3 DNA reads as TGTGCCAGCAGCCCCTATCAGGGGCCCCAGCATTTT.

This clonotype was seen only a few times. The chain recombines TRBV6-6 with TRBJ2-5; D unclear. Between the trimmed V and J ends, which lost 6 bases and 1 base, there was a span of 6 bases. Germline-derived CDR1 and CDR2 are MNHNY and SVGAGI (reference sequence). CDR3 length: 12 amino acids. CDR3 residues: CASRAAQETQYF. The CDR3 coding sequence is TGTGCCAGCAGGGCCGCCCAAGAGACCCAGTACTTC.

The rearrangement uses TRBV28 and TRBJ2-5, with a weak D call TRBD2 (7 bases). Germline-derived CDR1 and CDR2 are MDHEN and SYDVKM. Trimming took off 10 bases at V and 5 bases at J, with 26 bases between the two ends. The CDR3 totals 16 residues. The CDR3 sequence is CATHGSLGGGSETQYF. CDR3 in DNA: TGTGCCACCCATGGATCCTTGGGGGGGGGCTCGGAGACCCAGTACTTC.

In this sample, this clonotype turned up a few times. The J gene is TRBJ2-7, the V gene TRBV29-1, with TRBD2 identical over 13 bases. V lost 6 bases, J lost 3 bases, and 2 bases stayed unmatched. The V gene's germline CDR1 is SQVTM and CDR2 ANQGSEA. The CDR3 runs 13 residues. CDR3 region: CSVRTSGGYEQYF. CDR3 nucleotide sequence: TGCAGCGTGCGGACTAGCGGGGGCTACGAGCAGTACTTC.

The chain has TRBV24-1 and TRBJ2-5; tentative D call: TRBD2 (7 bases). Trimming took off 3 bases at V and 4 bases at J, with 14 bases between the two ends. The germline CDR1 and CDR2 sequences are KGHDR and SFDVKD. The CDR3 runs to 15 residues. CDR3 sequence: CATSDPAGAGETQYF. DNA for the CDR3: TGTGCCACCAGTGATCCCGCGGGGGCAGGAGAGACCCAGTACTTC.

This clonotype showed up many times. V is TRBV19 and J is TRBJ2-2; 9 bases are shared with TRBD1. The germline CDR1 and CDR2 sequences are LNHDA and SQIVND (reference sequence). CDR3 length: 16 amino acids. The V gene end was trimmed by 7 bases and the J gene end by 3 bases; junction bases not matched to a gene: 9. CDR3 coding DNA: TGTGCCAGTATCAATAAGGGACAGGGATACACCGGGGAGCTGTTTTTT. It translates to CASINKGQGYTGELFF.

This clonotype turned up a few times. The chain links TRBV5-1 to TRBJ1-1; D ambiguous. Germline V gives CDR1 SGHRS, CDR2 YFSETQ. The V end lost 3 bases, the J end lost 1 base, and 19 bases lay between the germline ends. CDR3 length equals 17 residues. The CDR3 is CASSSYPRLGSNTEAFF. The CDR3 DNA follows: TGCGCCAGCAGCTCATATCCTCGTCTCGGGTCGAACACTGAAGCTTTCTTT.

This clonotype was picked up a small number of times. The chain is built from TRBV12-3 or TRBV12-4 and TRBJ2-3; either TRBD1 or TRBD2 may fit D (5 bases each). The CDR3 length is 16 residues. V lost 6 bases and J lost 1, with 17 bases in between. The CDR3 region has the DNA TGTGCCAGCAGCTTTGGGACCTCCGGACGCACAGATACGCAGTATTTT. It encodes CASSFGTSGRTDTQYF.

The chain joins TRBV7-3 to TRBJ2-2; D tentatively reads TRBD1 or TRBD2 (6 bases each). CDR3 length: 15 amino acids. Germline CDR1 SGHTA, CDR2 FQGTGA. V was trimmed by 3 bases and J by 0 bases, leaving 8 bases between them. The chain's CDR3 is CASSFGGPNTGELFF. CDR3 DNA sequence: TGTGCCAGCAGCTTTGGGGGGCCGAACACCGGGGAGCTGTTTTTT.

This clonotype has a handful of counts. The chain's CDR3 is CASSRTSANTDTQYF. The CDR3 nucleotides read TGTGCCAGCAGTCGCACATCGGCAAACACAGATACGCAGTATTTT. The V gene is TRBV6-5, the J gene TRBJ2-3; D gene unclear. The CDR3 loop spans 15 amino acids. Trimming stripped 5 bases from V and 2 bases from J, with 14 bases between. Germline loops: CDR1 MNHEY, CDR2 SVGAGI.

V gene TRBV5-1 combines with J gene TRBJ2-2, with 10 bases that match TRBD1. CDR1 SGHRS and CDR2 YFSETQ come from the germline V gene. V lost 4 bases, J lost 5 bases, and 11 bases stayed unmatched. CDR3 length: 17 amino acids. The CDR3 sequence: CASSQGQGSFQTGELFF. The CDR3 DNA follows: TGCGCCAGCAGCCAGGGACAGGGGTCCTTCCAGACCGGGGAGCTGTTTTTT.

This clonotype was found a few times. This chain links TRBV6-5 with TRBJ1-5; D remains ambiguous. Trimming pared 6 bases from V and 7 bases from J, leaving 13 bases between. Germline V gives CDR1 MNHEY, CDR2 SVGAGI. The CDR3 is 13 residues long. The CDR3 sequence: CASSPSRGQPQHF. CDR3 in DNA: TGTGCCAGCAGCCCAAGCCGAGGGCAGCCCCAGCATTTT.

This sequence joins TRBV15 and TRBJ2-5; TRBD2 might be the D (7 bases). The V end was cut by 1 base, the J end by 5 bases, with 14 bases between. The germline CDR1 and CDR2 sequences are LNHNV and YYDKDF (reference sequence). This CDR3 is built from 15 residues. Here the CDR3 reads CATSRGPEGGETQYF. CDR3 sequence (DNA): TGTGCCACCAGCAGAGGACCAGAGGGGGGGGAGACCCAGTACTTC. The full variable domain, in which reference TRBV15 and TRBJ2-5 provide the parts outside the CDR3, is DAMVIQNPRYQVTQFGKPVTLSCSQTLNHNVMYWYQQKSSQAPKLLFHYYDKDFNNEADTPDNFQSRRPNTSFCFLDIRSPGLGDTAMYLCATSRGPEGGETQYFGPGTRLLVL.

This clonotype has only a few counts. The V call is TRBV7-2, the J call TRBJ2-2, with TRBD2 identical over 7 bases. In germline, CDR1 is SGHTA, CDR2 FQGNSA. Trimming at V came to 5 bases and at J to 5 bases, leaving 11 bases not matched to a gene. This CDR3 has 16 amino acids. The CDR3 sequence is CASSPSSGRGTGELFF. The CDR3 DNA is TGTGCCAGCAGCCCATCCTCGGGGCGGGGGACCGGGGAGCTGTTTTTT.

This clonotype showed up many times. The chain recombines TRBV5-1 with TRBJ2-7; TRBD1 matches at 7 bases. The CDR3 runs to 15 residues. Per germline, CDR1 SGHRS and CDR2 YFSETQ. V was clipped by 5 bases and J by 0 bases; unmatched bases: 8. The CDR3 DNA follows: TGCGCCAGCAGTGACCCGGGACAGAGCTCCTACGAGCAGTACTTC. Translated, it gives CASSDPGQSSYEQYF. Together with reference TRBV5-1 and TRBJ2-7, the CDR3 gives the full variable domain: KAGVTQTPRYLIKTRGQQVTLSCSPISGHRSVSWYQQTPGQGLQFLFEYFSETQRNKGNFPGRFSGRQFSNSRSEMNVSTLELGDSALYLCASSDPGQSSYEQYFGPGTRLTVT.

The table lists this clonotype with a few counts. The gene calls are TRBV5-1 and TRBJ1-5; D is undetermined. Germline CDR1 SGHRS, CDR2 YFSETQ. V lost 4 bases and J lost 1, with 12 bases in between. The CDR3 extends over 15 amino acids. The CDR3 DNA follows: TGCGCCAGCAGCCTGGGAGTTAGCAGCAATCAGCCCCAGCATTTT. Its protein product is CASSLGVSSNQPQHF.

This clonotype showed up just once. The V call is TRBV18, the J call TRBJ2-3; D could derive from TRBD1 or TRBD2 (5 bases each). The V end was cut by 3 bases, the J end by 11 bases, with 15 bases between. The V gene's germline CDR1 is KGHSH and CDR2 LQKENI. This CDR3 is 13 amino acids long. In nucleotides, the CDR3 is TGTGCCAGCTCACCCGACCGGGACCCAAGGCAGTATTTT. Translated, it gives CASSPDRDPRQYF.

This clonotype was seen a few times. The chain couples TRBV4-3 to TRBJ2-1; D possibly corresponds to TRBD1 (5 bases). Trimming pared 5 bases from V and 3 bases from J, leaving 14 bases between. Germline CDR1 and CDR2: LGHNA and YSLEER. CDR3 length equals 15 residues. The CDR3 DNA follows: TGCGCCAGCAGCACGAGTTGGGGCGACTACAATGAGCAGTTCTTC. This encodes CASSTSWGDYNEQFF.

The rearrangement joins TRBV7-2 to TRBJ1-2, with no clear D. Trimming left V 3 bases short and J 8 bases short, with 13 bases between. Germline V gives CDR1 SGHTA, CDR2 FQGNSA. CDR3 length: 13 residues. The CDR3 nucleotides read TGTGCCAGCAGCTTGAACCGCCGAATCGGCTACACCTTC. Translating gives CASSLNRRIGYTF.